The 32 T cell receptor beta chains in this list originate from one sample, sequenced in a study of cytomegalovirus exposure and HLA in healthy donors. The PCR used 60 Vbeta and 13 Jbeta primers. Measured with immunoSEQ multiplex PCR; TCRdb has only the in-frame clones, and not every one. The repertoire holds about 140,000 clones, roughly 87% seen once, with 0.51% in the top ten. The source material was PBMCs. These receptors were collected from a woman in her thirties or forties in good health and CMV-seronegative.

V gene TRBV5-1 combines with J gene TRBJ1-6, with no clear D. The CDR3 is 16 residues long. Trimming removed 0 bases at V and 5 bases at J, with 12 bases between. From germline, CDR1 is SGHRS and CDR2 YFSETQ. The CDR3 spells CASSLDLPDNNSPLHF. CDR3 nucleotides: TGCGCCAGCAGCTTGGACCTCCCCGACAATAATTCACCCCTCCACTTT.

The chain has TRBV11-2 and TRBJ1-3, with 8 bases matching TRBD1. J gave up 6 bases and V 3 bases, and 13 bases lay outside the gene matches. The CDR3 is 17 residues long. Germline V gene data show CDR1 as SGHAT and CDR2 as FQNNGV. CDR3 region: CASSLAPFGTGVNTIYF. CDR3 DNA: TGTGCCAGCAGCTTGGCCCCCTTCGGGACAGGAGTAAACACCATATATTTT. The variable domain in full, completed from reference TRBV11-2 and TRBJ1-3, reads EAGVAQSPRYKIIEKRQSVAFWCNPISGHATLYWYQQILGQGPKLLIQFQNNGVVDDSQLPKDRFSAERLKGVDSTLKIQPAKLEDSAVYLCASSLAPFGTGVNTIYFGEGSWLTVV.

The gene calls are TRBV27 and TRBJ2-1; tentative D call: TRBD1 (6 bases). Germline assignment: CDR1 MNHEY and CDR2 SMNVEV (reference sequence). CDR3 length: 16 residues. Trimming shortened V by 6 bases and J by 0 bases, and 15 bases separated the two germline ends. The CDR3: CASSPRQGSSYNEQFF. CDR3 sequence (DNA): TGTGCCAGCAGCCCTCGGCAGGGGTCCTCCTACAATGAGCAGTTCTTC.

The V call is TRBV10-3, the J call TRBJ1-1; TRBD1 is a possible D gene (5 bases). V was cut by 0 bases and J by 7 bases, with 12 bases left in between. Germline CDR1 and CDR2: ENHRY and SYGVKD. CDR3 length: 14 residues. CDR3 amino acids: CAISESGGVSEAFF. The CDR3 nucleotides are TGTGCCATCAGTGAGTCGGGAGGGGTTAGTGAAGCTTTCTTT.

This chain joins TRBV11-3 and TRBJ1-2, with a possible D match to TRBD1 (5 bases). The CDR3 extends over 16 amino acids. Germline loops: CDR1 SGHNT, CDR2 YENEEA. V dropped 0 bases and J dropped 3 bases, with 14 bases sitting between them. The CDR3 DNA reads TGTGCCAGCAGCTTAGAAGGAAGGGCAGGGCACTATGGCTACACCTTC. Translating it yields CASSLEGRAGHYGYTF.

This chain joins TRBV4-3 and TRBJ1-1; no clear D gene. V gave up 0 bases and J gave up 11 bases, with 13 bases separating them. Germline V gene sequence: CDR1 LGHNA, CDR2 YSLEER. CDR3 length equals 13 residues. The CDR3 region is CASSQDWETWAFF. The CDR3 DNA sequence: TGCGCCAGCAGCCAAGATTGGGAGACCTGGGCTTTCTTT.

A single count supports this clone. The chain joins TRBV11-2 to TRBJ2-1, with 9 bases lining up with TRBD2. Per germline, CDR1 SGHAT and CDR2 FQNNGV. CDR3 length equals 17 residues. V trimming: 1 base; J trimming: 10 bases; junction bases outside the gene matches: 14. DNA of the CDR3: TGTGCCAGCAGCTTAGGTCCGGGGAGCGGGAGGCTGCGGGAGCAGTTCTTC. It translates to CASSLGPGSGRLREQFF.

This chain connects TRBV5-1 to TRBJ2-1; 14 nucleotides align to TRBD2. The CDR3 covers 17 residues. From germline, CDR1 is SGHRS and CDR2 YFSETQ. V dropped 4 bases and J dropped 0; count of bases not matched to a gene: 3. CDR3 DNA sequence: TGCGCCAGCAGCGGGGGACTAGCGGGAGTCTCCTACAATGAGCAGTTCTTC. Its translation: CASSGGLAGVSYNEQFF.

This chain uses TRBV7-8 with TRBJ1-1; no clear D. The V end was cut by 5 bases, the J end by 1 base, with 8 bases between. This CDR3 has 13 residues. CDR1 is SGHVS and CDR2 is FQNEAQ in the germline V gene. The CDR3 DNA reads as TGTGCCAGCAGCATTCAATGGAACACTGAAGCTTTCTTT. It yields the protein CASSIQWNTEAFF.

The CDR3 DNA reads as TGTGCCAGCAGCTTATATTCGGAGTCACCCCTCCACTTT. It is translated as CASSLYSESPLHF. This chain links TRBV11-3 with TRBJ1-6; no definite D call. CDR1 and CDR2 from the germline V gene are SGHNT and YENEEA. This CDR3 has 13 amino acids. The V and J ends lost 2 bases and 10 bases respectively, with 9 bases between them.

V and J are TRBV7-2 and TRBJ2-3; D remains ambiguous. This CDR3 has 14 amino acids. The V end was cut by 0 bases, the J end by 6 bases, with 10 bases between. Looked up from germline, CDR1 is SGHTA and CDR2 is FQGNSA. The CDR3 nucleotides are TGTGCCAGCAGCTTAGCGCGTCTAGTGGATACGCAGTATTTT. Translating it yields CASSLARLVDTQYF.

As DNA, the CDR3 is TGTGCCAGCAGCCAACCTGCGGGACAGGGTGCAGATACGCAGTATTTT. Translated: CASSQPAGQGADTQYF. The V and J genes are TRBV4-2 and TRBJ2-3, with 9 bases fitting TRBD1. The CDR3 length is 16 residues. The V gene's germline CDR1 is LGHNA and CDR2 YNFKEQ. The ends lost 2 bases at V and 4 bases at J; junction bases unmatched: 7.

CDR3 loop: CASSSWTSGYGELFF. DNA for the CDR3: TGTGCCAGCAGCTCCTGGACTAGCGGCTACGGGGAGCTGTTTTTT. The V and J genes are TRBV5-8 and TRBJ2-2; 10 bases are shared with TRBD2. CDR3 length equals 15 residues. Germline assignment: CDR1 SGHTS and CDR2 YDEGEE. V lost 3 bases and J lost 7; bases outside the gene matches: 6.

V usage is TRBV7-8 and J usage is TRBJ2-7; TRBD2 matches at 9 bases. The CDR3 consists of 14 residues. Looked up from germline, CDR1 is SGHVS and CDR2 is FQNEAQ. The junction had 4 bases not matched to a gene; V was cut back by 5 bases and J by 2 bases. The CDR3 DNA sequence: TGTGCCAGCAGCCCGACTAGCGGTACCTACGAGCAGTACTTC. Its translation: CASSPTSGTYEQYF.

The J gene is TRBJ2-1, the V gene TRBV7-9; the match to TRBD2 covers 7 bases. The V segment lost 5 bases and the J segment 6 bases; nucleotides outside the gene matches: 10. The germline V gene has CDR1 SEHNR and CDR2 FQNEAQ (reference sequence). The CDR3 totals 15 residues. Here the CDR3 DNA reads TGTGCCAGCAGCCCCAGGGCGGGAGTCGGCAATGAGCAGTTCTTC. This codes for CASSPRAGVGNEQFF. The variable domain in full, with the rest retrieved from reference TRBV7-9 and TRBJ2-1, is DTGVSQNPRHKITKRGQNVTFRCDPISEHNRLYWYRQTLGQGPEFLTYFQNEAQLEKSRLLSDRFSAERPKGSFSTLEIQRTEQGDSAMYLCASSPRAGVGNEQFFGPGTRLTVL.

This chain uses TRBV5-6 with TRBJ1-4; D unclear. Germline CDR1 SGHDT, CDR2 YYEEEE. Trimming left V 1 base short and J 6 bases short, with 10 bases between. The CDR3 runs to 14 residues. Here the CDR3 reads CASSLRVRDEKLFF. CDR3 nucleotide sequence: TGTGCCAGCAGCTTGAGGGTGAGGGATGAAAAACTGTTTTTT.

The J gene is TRBJ2-3, the V gene TRBV27, with D tentatively TRBD2 (6 bases). Trimming stripped 8 bases from V and 8 bases from J, with 14 bases between. This CDR3 contains 12 residues. Germline assignment: CDR1 MNHEY and CDR2 SMNVEV (reference sequence). CDR3 loop: CASSPVGGTQYF. The CDR3 DNA reads TGTGCCAGCTCCCCTGTGGGGGGTACGCAGTATTTT.

The V call is TRBV2, the J call TRBJ1-2, with TRBD1 identical over 9 bases. Germline loops: CDR1 SNHLY, CDR2 FYNNEI. The CDR3 length is 13 residues. V lost 6 bases and J lost 4; bases outside the gene matches: 3. CDR3 in amino acids: CASRGTGSYGYTF. The CDR3 coding sequence is TGTGCCAGCAGGGGGACAGGGTCCTATGGCTACACCTTC.

This clone has more than one count but fewer than ten. This rearrangement joins TRBV5-6 to TRBJ2-5, with TRBD1 as a possible D gene (5 bases). The CDR3 length is 15 residues. Germline V lookup: CDR1 SGHDT, CDR2 YYEEEE. The V end was cut by 0 bases, the J end by 0 bases, with 9 bases between. CDR3 amino acids: CASSLGRGYQETQYF. The CDR3 DNA is TGTGCCAGCAGCTTGGGTAGGGGCTACCAAGAGACCCAGTACTTC. Complete variable domain (other parts from reference TRBV5-6 and TRBJ2-5): DAGVTQSPTHLIKTRGQQVTLRCSPKSGHDTVSWYQQALGQGPQFIFQYYEEEERQRGNFPDRFSGHQFPNYSSELNVNALLLGDSALYLCASSLGRGYQETQYFGPGTRLLVL.

This chain connects TRBV7-9 to TRBJ1-3; no firm D call. The CDR3 consists of 12 residues. Looked up from germline, CDR1 is SEHNR and CDR2 is FQNEAQ (reference sequence). V lost 3 bases and J 8 bases, leaving 8 bases between the germline ends. This CDR3 is CASSFSSYTIYF. In DNA, the CDR3 is TGTGCCAGCAGCTTTTCGTCTTACACCATATATTTT.

As to this clone: A junction boundary mismatches the germline segment, possibly from a read error. The DNA of the CDR3 is TGTTCCAGCAGCTTTTCTAGCGGGATCCAAGAGACCCAGTACTTC. It specifies CSSSFSSGIQETQYF. This chain links TRBV7-9 with TRBJ2-5; 9 nucleotides line up with TRBD2. Germline values: CDR1 SEHNR, CDR2 FQNEAQ (reference sequence). CDR3 size: 15 residues.

The V gene is TRBV25-1, the J gene TRBJ2-1; D ambiguous. CDR1 MGHDK and CDR2 SYGVNS come from the germline V gene. The CDR3 has 13 residues. The V and J ends lost 3 bases and 6 bases respectively, with 9 bases between them. CDR3: CASSELDFNEQFF. CDR3 sequence (DNA): TGTGCCAGCAGTGAGCTAGATTTCAATGAGCAGTTCTTC.

The chain combines TRBV5-1 with TRBJ2-4; TRBD2 aligns across 7 bases. The CDR3 sequence is 14 residues long. Germline trimming cut 2 bases from V and 15 bases from J; bases unmatched to any gene: 14. Germline V lookup: CDR1 SGHRS, CDR2 YFSETQ. As DNA, the CDR3 is TGCGCCAGCAGCTTTGAATGGACTAGAACTATCCCGTACTTC. It codes for CASSFEWTRTIPYF.

V is TRBV25-1 and J is TRBJ2-1; TRBD2 matches 12 bases. The V gene end was trimmed by 3 bases and the J gene end by 9 bases; junction bases not matched to a gene: 9. The germline V gene encodes CDR1 MGHDK and CDR2 SYGVNS. The CDR3 is 16 amino acids. The CDR3 sequence: CASSEVASGRVREQFF. The CDR3 DNA reads TGTGCCAGCAGTGAGGTGGCTAGCGGGAGGGTACGTGAGCAGTTCTTC.

This clone was detected only once. The rearrangement joins TRBV5-1 to TRBJ1-6, with a tentative D call TRBD1 (6 bases). The V gene lost 4 bases and the J gene lost 7 bases, with 12 bases spanning the gap. The CDR3 covers 14 residues. Germline assignment: CDR1 SGHRS and CDR2 YFSETQ. The CDR3: CASSPRGRNSPLHF. The DNA for the CDR3 is TGCGCCAGCAGCCCCAGGGGCAGGAATTCACCCCTCCACTTT.

The genes are TRBV19 and TRBJ2-1; 8 nucleotides line up with TRBD2. The germline gives CDR1 LNHDA, CDR2 SQIVND (reference sequence). V gave up 1 base and J gave up 6 bases; unmatched junction bases: 8. There are 16 residues in the CDR3. The CDR3: CASSIVSGRAFNEQFF. CDR3 nucleotides: TGTGCCAGTAGTATAGTGTCCGGGAGGGCGTTCAATGAGCAGTTCTTC. The full variable domain, in which reference TRBV19 and TRBJ2-1 provide the parts outside the CDR3, is DGGITQSPKYLFRKEGQNVTLSCEQNLNHDAMYWYRQDPGQGLRLIYYSQIVNDFQKGDIAEGYSVSREKKESFPLTVTSAQKNPTAFYLCASSIVSGRAFNEQFFGPGTRLTVL.

The chain recombines TRBV29-1 with TRBJ2-3; D gene unclear. Trimming removed 6 bases from V and 6 bases from J, with 13 bases in between. The CDR3 extends over 12 amino acids. Germline CDR1 and CDR2: SQVTM and ANQGSEA. The CDR3 sequence: CSVQQASDTQYF. Here the CDR3 DNA reads TGCAGCGTACAACAAGCGTCGGATACGCAGTATTTT.

A note on this clone: Compared with germline, one end of the junction differs, possibly owing to a read error. The chain is built from TRBV7-9 and TRBJ1-4; D not resolved. This CDR3 contains 16 residues. The germline gives CDR1 SEHNR, CDR2 FQNEAQ (reference sequence). The CDR3: CSSSLGPTSTNEKLFF. In DNA form, the CDR3 reads TGTTCCAGCAGCTTAGGGCCCACCTCAACTAATGAAAAACTGTTTTTT. The variable domain in full, completed from reference TRBV7-9 and TRBJ1-4, reads DTGVSQNPRHKITKRGQNVTFRCDPISEHNRLYWYRQTLGQGPEFLTYFQNEAQLEKSRLLSDRFSAERPKGSFSTLEIQRTEQGDSAMYLCSSSLGPTSTNEKLFFGSGTQLSVL.

This rearrangement joins TRBV7-9 to TRBJ1-1; D may be TRBD1 (6 bases). Germline lookup yields CDR1 SEHNR and CDR2 FQNEAQ (reference sequence). This CDR3 spans 16 amino acids. V gave up 1 base and J gave up 5 bases, with 17 bases separating them. CDR3 bases: TGTGCCAGCAGCTTAGTTCCGCACAGGGAGGGGACTGAAGCTTTCTTT. Translating gives CASSLVPHREGTEAFF.

The V gene is TRBV28, the J gene TRBJ2-3; possible D gene TRBD2, 5 bases. Trimming shortened V by 4 bases and J by 6 bases, and 17 bases separated the two germline ends. The CDR3 spans 15 residues. Germline CDR1 reads MDHEN; CDR2 reads SYDVKM. CDR3 residues: CASSSALGVVDTQYF. CDR3 DNA sequence: TGTGCCAGCAGTTCCGCCTTGGGAGTGGTGGATACGCAGTATTTT.

The V and J genes are TRBV5-1 and TRBJ2-1; D unresolved. The CDR3 is 13 amino acids. V dropped 2 bases and J dropped 8 bases, with 11 bases sitting between them. Germline V gene sequence: CDR1 SGHRS, CDR2 YFSETQ. In DNA, the CDR3 is TGCGCCAGCAGCTTCTCACACGAGGATGAGCAGTTCTTC. Residues: CASSFSHEDEQFF.

The chain employs TRBV9 and TRBJ2-7; no reliable D call. The CDR3 is made up of 13 amino acids. V lost 7 bases to trimming and J lost 6 bases, with 17 bases between them. Germline V gene lookup returns CDR1 SGDLS and CDR2 YYNGEE. CDR3 protein: CASQRSSGSEQYF. CDR3 sequence (DNA): TGTGCCAGCCAACGATCATCCGGGTCCGAGCAGTACTTC.